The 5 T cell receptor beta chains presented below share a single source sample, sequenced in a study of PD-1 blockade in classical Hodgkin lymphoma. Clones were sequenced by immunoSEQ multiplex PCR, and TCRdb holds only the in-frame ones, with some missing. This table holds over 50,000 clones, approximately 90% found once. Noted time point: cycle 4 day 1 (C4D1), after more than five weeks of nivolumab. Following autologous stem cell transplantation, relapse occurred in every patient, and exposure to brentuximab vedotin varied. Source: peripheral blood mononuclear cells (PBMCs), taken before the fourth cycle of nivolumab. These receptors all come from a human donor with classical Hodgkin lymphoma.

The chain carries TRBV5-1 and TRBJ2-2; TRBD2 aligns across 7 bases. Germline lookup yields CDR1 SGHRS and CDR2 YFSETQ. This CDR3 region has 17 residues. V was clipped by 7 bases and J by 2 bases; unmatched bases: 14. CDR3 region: CASGSTRSGDNTGELFF. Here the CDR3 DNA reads TGCGCCAGCGGATCCACCAGAAGCGGGGATAACACCGGGGAGCTGTTTTTT.

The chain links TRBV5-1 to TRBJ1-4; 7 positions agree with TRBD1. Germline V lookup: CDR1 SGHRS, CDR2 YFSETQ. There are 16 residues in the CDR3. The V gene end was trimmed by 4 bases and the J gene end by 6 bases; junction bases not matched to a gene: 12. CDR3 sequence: CASSLEGTEFDEKLFF. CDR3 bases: TGCGCCAGCAGCCTGGAGGGGACAGAGTTTGATGAAAAACTGTTTTTT.

The CDR3 DNA is TGTGCCAGCAGCCGTCCCCGGGATGGGACCTACGAGCAGTACTTC. Its translation is CASSRPRDGTYEQYF. The rearrangement joins TRBV11-2 to TRBJ2-7, with D perhaps matching TRBD2 (5 bases). Germline assignment: CDR1 SGHAT and CDR2 FQNNGV. The germline V and J ends were trimmed by 5 bases and 2 bases, with 16 bases remaining between them. The CDR3 runs 15 residues.

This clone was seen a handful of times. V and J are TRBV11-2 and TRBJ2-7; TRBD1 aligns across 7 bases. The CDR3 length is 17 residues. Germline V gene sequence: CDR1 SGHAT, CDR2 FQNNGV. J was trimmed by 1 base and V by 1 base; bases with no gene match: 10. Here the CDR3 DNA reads TGTGCCAGCAGCTTAGTGGGGTGGACAGGCCGGTCCTACGAGCAGTACTTC. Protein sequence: CASSLVGWTGRSYEQYF.

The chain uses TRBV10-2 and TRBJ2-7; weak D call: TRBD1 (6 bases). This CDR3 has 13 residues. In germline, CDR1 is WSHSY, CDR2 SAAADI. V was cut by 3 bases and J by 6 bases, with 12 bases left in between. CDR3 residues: CASSDPGTLEQYF. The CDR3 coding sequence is TGCGCCAGCAGTGACCCAGGGACACTCGAGCAGTACTTC.